The 15 T cell receptor beta chains below all came from one sample that was sequenced in a study of T cells in Graves' hyperthyroidism and ophthalmopathy. Amplified TCR beta CDR3 regions derived from RNA transcripts. With the HTBI primer set, the TCR CDR3 went through a first round of RT-PCR. TCRdb used MiXCR to reprocess the multiplex PCR reads, holding one entry per CDR3 protein. The sample records roughly 400,000 distinct CDR3 sequences, roughly 25% being singletons. Sample: blood. The receptors stem from a man in his fifties or sixties with Graves' hyperthyroidism.

This clonotype was seen at least ten times. J is TRBJ1-2 and V is TRBV7-2, with 7 bases fitting TRBD1. This CDR3 is 14 amino acids long. V shed 6 bases and J 1 base; nucleotides not matched to a gene: 5. Germline V gene data show CDR1 as SGHTA and CDR2 as FQGNSA. CDR3 residues: CASRQGGDNYGYTF. In DNA, the CDR3 is TGTGCCAGCAGGCAAGGGGGCGATAACTATGGCTACACCTTC.

Turning to this clonotype: Just one base apart from a much larger clone, this may be a read error. This chain links TRBV27 with TRBJ2-7; 7 bases agree with TRBD1. Trimming at V came to 8 bases and at J to 2 bases, leaving 9 bases not matched to a gene. Germline-derived CDR1 and CDR2 are MNHEY and SMNVEV (reference sequence). The CDR3 covers 14 residues. CDR3 nucleotides: TGTGCCAGCGGCCACCGCGACAGGGCCTACGAGCAGTACTTC. Residues: CASGHRDRAYEQYF.

This sequence joins TRBV20-1 and TRBJ2-3; 9 bases are a match to TRBD2. Germline V gene lookup returns CDR1 DFQATT and CDR2 SNEGSKA (reference sequence). Trimming at V came to 6 bases and at J to 1 base, leaving 5 bases not matched to a gene. The CDR3 covers 14 residues. The CDR3 DNA sequence: TGCAGTGCGATAGCGGGAGAGGGCACAGATACGCAGTATTTT. Translating it yields CSAIAGEGTDTQYF.

This clonotype was detected many times. The V call is TRBV28, the J call TRBJ1-1; a weak D match, TRBD1 (6 bases). The CDR3 is made up of 16 amino acids. CDR1 is MDHEN, CDR2 SYDVKM, per germline. Between the trimmed V and J ends, which lost 4 bases and 1 base, there was a span of 16 bases. This chain's CDR3 is CASSSPGARGNTEAFF. The DNA for the CDR3 is TGTGCCAGCAGTTCTCCGGGGGCTCGAGGGAACACTGAAGCTTTCTTT.

This clonotype was counted many times. The chain combines TRBV2 with TRBJ2-1; D not certain. Germline V gives CDR1 SNHLY, CDR2 FYNNEI. CDR3 length: 13 amino acids. Trimming shortened V by 6 bases and J by 8 bases, and 14 bases separated the two germline ends. CDR3 sequence reads: CASRNSNKDEQFF. The CDR3 nucleotides read TGTGCCAGCAGGAACAGCAATAAGGATGAGCAGTTCTTC.

Worth noting for this clonotype: This may be a read error: a much more frequent sequence differs by one nucleotide. This chain joins TRBV24-1 and TRBJ2-2; D is undetermined. The V and J ends lost 8 bases and 0 bases respectively, with 6 bases between them. Germline loops: CDR1 KGHDR, CDR2 SFDVKD. The length of the CDR3 is 13 residues. CDR3 coding DNA: TGTGCCACCAACCAGGCGAACACCGGGGAGCTGTTTTTT. The encoded protein is CATNQANTGELFF.

This clonotype was seen repeatedly, ten times or more. V and J are TRBV7-7 and TRBJ2-5, with D possibly being TRBD1 or TRBD2 (5 bases each). Germline V gives CDR1 SSHAT, CDR2 FNYEAQ (reference sequence). Trimming left V 5 bases short and J 7 bases short, with 14 bases between. The length of the CDR3 is 13 residues. The CDR3 loop is CASSDNARGTQYF. The DNA for the CDR3 is TGTGCCAGCAGCGACAATGCGAGGGGGACCCAGTACTTC.

This clonotype was recorded many times. The chain is built from TRBV7-2 and TRBJ2-7; TRBD1 is a possible D gene (5 bases). CDR1 SGHTA and CDR2 FQGNSA come from the germline V gene. This CDR3 region has 14 residues. The V gene lost 1 base and the J gene lost 3 bases, with 10 bases spanning the gap. CDR3 sequence (DNA): TGTGCCAGCAGCTTAGTTGGGGCACTCTACGAGCAGTACTTC. Amino acids: CASSLVGALYEQYF.

This clonotype was found a few times. The chain joins TRBV18 to TRBJ1-5; D gene ambiguous. The CDR3 loop spans 16 amino acids. CDR1 is KGHSH and CDR2 is LQKENI in the germline V gene. V gave up 2 bases and J gave up 6 bases, with 17 bases separating them. The DNA of the CDR3 is TGTGCCAGCTCACCAGGAGCCGTAGACCTTGGTCAGCCCCAGCATTTT. This sequence encodes CASSPGAVDLGQPQHF.

Only a few counts were recorded for this clonotype. V and J are TRBV19 and TRBJ2-7; perhaps D is TRBD1 or TRBD2 (5 bases each). V lost 8 bases and J 2 bases, leaving 13 bases between the germline ends. Germline V gene lookup returns CDR1 LNHDA and CDR2 SQIVND (reference sequence). The CDR3 spans 13 residues. The CDR3 sequence: CASAWDGTYEQYF. CDR3 sequence (DNA): TGTGCCAGTGCCTGGGACGGAACCTACGAGCAGTACTTC.

This chain connects TRBV5-1 to TRBJ2-5, with TRBD2 matching 12 bases. In germline, CDR1 is SGHRS, CDR2 YFSETQ. The CDR3 spans 16 residues. After removal of 3 bases from V and 3 bases from J, the junction contained 6 bases not matched to a gene. This CDR3 reads CASSSLAGGVEETQYF. The CDR3 region has the DNA TGCGCCAGCAGCTCACTAGCGGGAGGTGTGGAAGAGACCCAGTACTTC.

In its sample, this clonotype was seen many times. The rearrangement links TRBV11-2 to TRBJ2-3, with D unresolved. Germline V gene sequence: CDR1 SGHAT, CDR2 FQNNGV. Trimming left V 5 bases short and J 4 bases short, with 10 bases between. CDR3 length: 13 amino acids. The CDR3 DNA reads TGTGCCAGCAGCCTAACCCCAGCAGATACGCAGTATTTT. Amino acid sequence: CASSLTPADTQYF.

The rearrangement joins TRBV28 to TRBJ2-2, with 10 bases lining up with TRBD1. The CDR3 is 15 amino acids. Germline loops: CDR1 MDHEN, CDR2 SYDVKM. With V trimmed by 6 bases and J by 3 bases, 4 bases remained unmatched. In DNA, the CDR3 is TGTGCCAGCAGAAGGACAGGGGGGTACACCGGGGAGCTGTTTTTT. Residues: CASRRTGGYTGELFF.

The chain carries TRBV29-1 and TRBJ2-2; 8 bases line up with TRBD2. V dropped 7 bases and J dropped 5; count of bases not matched to a gene: 9. CDR3 length equals 14 residues. From germline, CDR1 is SQVTM and CDR2 ANQGSEA. CDR3 in DNA: TGCAGCGCTATAACGGGACTAGTGACCGGGGAGCTGTTTTTT. It codes for CSAITGLVTGELFF.

On this clonotype: This could be a read error, since a much larger clone is one nucleotide away. The CDR3 nucleotides read TGTGCCAGCAGCCAAGAGTGGACCTCTGGGGCCAACGTCCTGACTTTC. Translating it yields CASSQEWTSGANVLTF. The J gene is TRBJ2-6, the V gene TRBV3-1; D is ambiguous. The V and J ends lost 0 bases and 0 bases respectively, with 6 bases between them. Germline loops: CDR1 LGHDT, CDR2 YNNKEL (reference sequence). The CDR3 length is 16 residues.